This T cell receptor (beta chain) originates from a study of blood T cell repertoires in COVID-19. Study in general: Some COVID-19 samples were acute and others convalescent; all came from the United States, Italy and Spain. Sources were T cells, B-cell-depleted T cells, or PBMCs; the material itself was cDNA or gDNA.

As originally analysed: The authors estimated nucleated cell counts from reference gene primer amplification. Libraries were prepared by immunoSEQ multiplex PCR; TCRdb keeps only in-frame clonotypes and omits some of them. V and J calls and clone size are those listed in that table; D and trimming were worked out from the DNA. The repertoire holds 150,000 to 200,000 clones, with about three quarters as singletons. Germline trimming cut 5 bases from V and 0 bases from J; bases unmatched to any gene: 3. Germline V gene sequence: CDR1 SGHAT, CDR2 FQNNGV. CDR3 length: 14 residues. The chain has TRBV11-2 and TRBJ1-1, with 7 bases lining up with TRBD1. Sequenced material: peripheral blood. The sequence was collected from a man aged 55 to 70 with acute or convalescent COVID-19. The CDR3 DNA follows: TGTGCCAGCAGCGCAGACAGGGTGAACACTGAAGCTTTCTTT. Its translation is CASSADRVNTEAFF.